What follows are 20 T cell receptor beta chains derived from one specimen sequenced in a study of shared clonotypes between healthy human individuals. The method was immunoSEQ multiplex PCR; TCRdb's version includes in-frame clones alone and lacks a portion of them. Here the sample spans over a million clones, 95% to 97% being singletons. Specimen: naive CD4+ T cells sorted from blood. Subset specified: CD45RA+ positively selected. These receptors were taken from a man under 40 in good health.

As regards this clone: The same CDR3 also results from other DNA sequences found in this sample. The genes are TRBV5-4 and TRBJ2-3; TRBD1 is a possible D gene (6 bases). V was shortened by 0 bases and J by 1 base, with 9 bases between the two germline ends. This CDR3 is built from 15 residues. Germline V lookup: CDR1 SGHNT, CDR2 YYREEE (reference sequence). The CDR3 loop is CASSLVGGGTDTQYF. In DNA form, the CDR3 reads TGTGCCAGCAGCTTGGTTGGGGGCGGCACAGATACGCAGTATTTT. Complete variable domain (other parts from reference TRBV5-4 and TRBJ2-3): ETGVTQSPTHLIKTRGQQVTLRCSSQSGHNTVSWYQQALGQGPQFIFQYYREEENGRGNFPPRFSGLQFPNYSSELNVNALELDDSALYLCASSLVGGGTDTQYFGPGTRLTVL.

The V call is TRBV6-1, the J call TRBJ2-1, with 11 bases lining up with TRBD2. This CDR3 is 15 amino acids long. The junction had 5 bases not matched to a gene; V was cut back by 8 bases and J by 2 bases. Germline V gene data show CDR1 as MNHNS and CDR2 as SASEGT. The DNA of the CDR3 is TGTGCCAGCGTTATAGCGGGAGGGCCCTACAATGAGCAGTTCTTC. As protein: CASVIAGGPYNEQFF.

The CDR3 DNA follows: TGTGCCAGCTCACCACCGGGACAGGGAATGGGCTACACCTTC. It codes for CASSPPGQGMGYTF. This chain links TRBV18 with TRBJ1-2; 9 nucleotides line up with TRBD1. This CDR3 comprises 14 residues. The junction had 4 bases not matched to a gene; V was cut back by 0 bases and J by 8 bases. Germline V CDR1 and CDR2: KGHSH, LQKENI.

Here the CDR3 reads CASSQQLAGVHEQYF. For the CDR3, the DNA is TGTGCCAGCAGCCAGCAACTAGCGGGAGTCCACGAGCAGTACTTC. This chain joins TRBV4-2 and TRBJ2-7; 11 nucleotides line up with TRBD2. The germline V gene encodes CDR1 LGHNA and CDR2 YNFKEQ. V shed 3 bases, J shed 5 bases, and the junction held 6 bases outside the gene matches. The CDR3 loop spans 15 amino acids.

This rearrangement joins TRBV19 to TRBJ1-5; D may be TRBD1 (5 bases). V dropped 7 bases and J dropped 2 bases, with 15 bases sitting between them. CDR3 length equals 15 residues. Per the germline V gene, CDR1 is LNHDA and CDR2 is SQIVND (reference sequence). DNA for the CDR3: TGTGCCAGTACCCCCGGGACCTCAGGCAATCAGCCCCAGCATTTT. Its protein product is CASTPGTSGNQPQHF. Together with reference TRBV19 and TRBJ1-5, the CDR3 gives the full variable domain: DGGITQSPKYLFRKEGQNVTLSCEQNLNHDAMYWYRQDPGQGLRLIYYSQIVNDFQKGDIAEGYSVSREKKESFPLTVTSAQKNPTAFYLCASTPGTSGNQPQHFGDGTRLSIL.

J is TRBJ1-2 and V is TRBV5-6; possible D gene TRBD1, 6 bases. The germline V and J ends were trimmed by 0 bases and 8 bases, with 11 bases remaining between them. Germline CDR1 and CDR2: SGHDT and YYEEEE. The CDR3 consists of 13 residues. CDR3 sequence: CASSLAQGRGYTF. The CDR3 DNA sequence: TGTGCCAGCAGCTTGGCACAGGGTAGAGGCTACACCTTC.

V usage is TRBV7-6 and J usage is TRBJ2-5, with TRBD1 as a possible D gene (6 bases). V was pared by 5 bases and J by 6 bases, with 19 bases between. The length of the CDR3 is 15 residues. Germline CDR1 reads SGHVS; CDR2 reads FNYEAQ. The CDR3 loop reads CASSPHVRGGKTQYF. The CDR3, as DNA: TGTGCCAGCAGCCCCCATGTCAGGGGTGGGAAGACCCAGTACTTC.

The rearrangement joins TRBV6-1 to TRBJ2-5, with TRBD2 as a possible D gene (6 bases). V was clipped by 4 bases and J by 10 bases, with 22 bases between them. The CDR3 sequence is 15 residues long. Germline loops: CDR1 MNHNS, CDR2 SASEGT. This CDR3 is CASSALSGTVGDQYF. The CDR3 coding sequence is TGTGCCAGCAGTGCCCTATCCGGGACTGTGGGGGACCAGTACTTC.

This chain connects TRBV2 to TRBJ2-7; weak D call: TRBD1 (6 bases). CDR3 length: 15 residues. Germline CDR1 and CDR2: SNHLY and FYNNEI. Trimming took 7 bases from V and 5 from J, leaving 21 bases between them. This CDR3 reads CASKSPNQGIHEQYF. CDR3 coding DNA: TGTGCCAGCAAGAGCCCTAACCAGGGGATACACGAGCAGTACTTC.

This rearrangement joins TRBV27 to TRBJ1-5; D is perhaps TRBD1 (6 bases). V was shortened by 5 bases and J by 5 bases, with 16 bases between the two germline ends. Germline V gene lookup returns CDR1 MNHEY and CDR2 SMNVEV (reference sequence). This CDR3 has 15 amino acids. DNA for the CDR3: TGTGCCAGCAGTCAACAGGGTTTCTACCATCAGCCCCAGCATTTT. This gives the protein CASSQQGFYHQPQHF.

The gene calls are TRBV15 and TRBJ2-1; D may be TRBD1 (7 bases). Per the germline V gene, CDR1 is LNHNV and CDR2 is YYDKDF (reference sequence). Trimming left V 4 bases short and J 4 bases short, with 17 bases between. The CDR3 extends over 16 amino acids. The CDR3 reads CATSNPGGTVYNEQFF. Written as DNA, the CDR3 is TGTGCCACCAGCAACCCTGGGGGGACAGTGTACAATGAGCAGTTCTTC. Full variable domain (outside the CDR3, taken from reference TRBV15 and TRBJ2-1): DAMVIQNPRYQVTQFGKPVTLSCSQTLNHNVMYWYQQKSSQAPKLLFHYYDKDFNNEADTPDNFQSRRPNTSFCFLDIRSPGLGDTAMYLCATSNPGGTVYNEQFFGPGTRLTVL.

The J gene is TRBJ2-7, the V gene TRBV5-1, with 7 nucleotides matching TRBD1. Germline values: CDR1 SGHRS, CDR2 YFSETQ. The CDR3 is made up of 15 amino acids. V was clipped by 3 bases and J by 7 bases; unmatched bases: 13. CDR3 sequence (DNA): TGCGCCAGCAGCTCCGGGACAGTCCAGAGTGGGGAGCAGTACTTC. Translating it yields CASSSGTVQSGEQYF.

The chain joins TRBV19 to TRBJ1-2; D call uncertain. Germline CDR1 is LNHDA and CDR2 is SQIVND (reference sequence). V was clipped by 3 bases and J by 8 bases, with 10 bases between them. CDR3 size: 12 residues. This CDR3 is CASSISGSGYTF. DNA for the CDR3: TGTGCCAGTAGTATTTCGGGTAGCGGCTACACCTTC.

This clone was detected once. The rearrangement uses TRBV4-3 and TRBJ2-3; 11 bases are shared with TRBD2. This CDR3 has 17 residues. The V gene end was trimmed by 0 bases and the J gene end by 5 bases; junction bases not matched to a gene: 7. Germline loops: CDR1 LGHNA, CDR2 YSLEER. The CDR3 sequence is CASSQDLIAGGRDTQYF. The CDR3 nucleotides read TGCGCCAGCAGCCAAGATTTGATAGCGGGAGGGAGAGATACGCAGTATTTT.

The V and J genes are TRBV19 and TRBJ2-4; 9 bases fit TRBD2. CDR3 length: 20 amino acids. Germline V gives CDR1 LNHDA, CDR2 SQIVND (reference sequence). The ends lost 1 base at V and 2 bases at J; junction bases unmatched: 15. The chain's CDR3 is CASSIAQVGVSGRSKNIQYF. CDR3 nucleotides: TGTGCCAGTAGTATAGCGCAGGTCGGGGTTAGCGGGAGATCCAAAAACATTCAGTACTTC.

The V gene is TRBV7-2, the J gene TRBJ1-2, with 7 positions matching TRBD1. J was trimmed by 3 bases and V by 4 bases; bases with no gene match: 2. This CDR3 has 13 residues. The germline V gene has CDR1 SGHTA and CDR2 FQGNSA. The CDR3 DNA reads as TGTGCCAGCAGCTCACAGGGGTACTATGGCTACACCTTC. As protein: CASSSQGYYGYTF.

This clone occurred a few times. The CDR3 DNA follows: TGTGCCAGCTCACCAACTACAGGCTCCTACAATGAGCAGTTCTTC. Translated, it gives CASSPTTGSYNEQFF. V gene TRBV18 combines with J gene TRBJ2-1, with TRBD1 as a possible D gene (5 bases). CDR3 length: 15 amino acids. From germline, CDR1 is KGHSH and CDR2 LQKENI. Trimming left V 2 bases short and J 0 bases short, with 8 bases between.

The chain uses TRBV4-1 and TRBJ2-1; D remains unclear. Germline CDR1 and CDR2: MGHRA and YSYEKL. Trimming pared 0 bases from V and 0 bases from J, leaving 6 bases between. The CDR3 is 15 amino acids. The CDR3 region is CASSQEGSSYNEQFF. CDR3 nucleotides: TGCGCCAGCAGCCAAGAGGGTAGCTCCTACAATGAGCAGTTCTTC.

This chain joins TRBV5-5 and TRBJ2-1; 13 positions agree with TRBD2. The CDR3 is 16 amino acids. Germline CDR1 and CDR2: SGHKS and YYEKEE (reference sequence). J lost 9 bases, V lost 2 bases, and 8 bases had no gene match. CDR3 in DNA: TGTGCCAGCAGCTTTCTCACTAGCGGGAGGGCTCGTGAGCAGTTCTTC. Translated, it gives CASSFLTSGRAREQFF.

The chain couples TRBV2 to TRBJ2-7, with D tentatively TRBD2 (6 bases). The CDR3 is made up of 14 amino acids. CDR1 and CDR2 from the germline V gene are SNHLY and FYNNEI. V was trimmed by 1 base and J by 6 bases, leaving 13 bases between them. The CDR3, as DNA: TGTGCCAGCAGTGAAGAGGGACTCTTCGTCGAGCAGTACTTC. Translated, it gives CASSEEGLFVEQYF.